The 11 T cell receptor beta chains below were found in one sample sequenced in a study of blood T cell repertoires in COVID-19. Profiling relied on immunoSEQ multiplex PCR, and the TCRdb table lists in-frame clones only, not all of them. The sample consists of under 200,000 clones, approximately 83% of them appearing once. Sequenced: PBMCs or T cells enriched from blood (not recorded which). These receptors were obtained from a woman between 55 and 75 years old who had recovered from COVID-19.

For the CDR3, the DNA is TGTGCCAGCAGCTTACTGGAGACAGGGACGGTAGATGAGCAGTTCTTC. Translation: CASSLLETGTVDEQFF. V usage is TRBV13 and J usage is TRBJ2-1; TRBD1 agrees at 7 bases. V lost 2 bases and J lost 8; bases outside the gene matches: 12. Germline V gene data show CDR1 as PRHDT and CDR2 as FYEKMQ (reference sequence). The CDR3 is 16 amino acids.

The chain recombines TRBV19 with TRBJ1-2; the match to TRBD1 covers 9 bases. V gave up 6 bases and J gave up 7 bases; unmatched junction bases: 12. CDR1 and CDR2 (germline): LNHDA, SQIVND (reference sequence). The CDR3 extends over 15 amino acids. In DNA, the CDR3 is TGTGCCAGTAGGCGCGACAGGGGGGATTCCTCTGGCTACACCTTC. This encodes CASRRDRGDSSGYTF. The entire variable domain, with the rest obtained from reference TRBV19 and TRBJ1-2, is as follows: DGGITQSPKYLFRKEGQNVTLSCEQNLNHDAMYWYRQDPGQGLRLIYYSQIVNDFQKGDIAEGYSVSREKKESFPLTVTSAQKNPTAFYLCASRRDRGDSSGYTFGSGTRLTVV.

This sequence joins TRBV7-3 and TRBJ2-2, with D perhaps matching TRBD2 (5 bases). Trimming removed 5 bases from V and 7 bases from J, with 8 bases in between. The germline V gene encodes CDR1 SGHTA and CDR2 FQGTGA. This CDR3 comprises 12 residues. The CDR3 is CASSPDYGELFF. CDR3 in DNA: TGTGCCAGCAGCCCAGACTACGGGGAGCTGTTTTTT.

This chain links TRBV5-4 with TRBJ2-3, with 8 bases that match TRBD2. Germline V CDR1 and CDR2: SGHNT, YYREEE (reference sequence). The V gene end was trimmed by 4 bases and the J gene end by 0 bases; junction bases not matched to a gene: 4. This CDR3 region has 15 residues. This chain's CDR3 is CASSTRGGSTDTQYF. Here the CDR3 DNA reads TGTGCCAGCAGCACTCGGGGGGGTAGCACAGATACGCAGTATTTT.

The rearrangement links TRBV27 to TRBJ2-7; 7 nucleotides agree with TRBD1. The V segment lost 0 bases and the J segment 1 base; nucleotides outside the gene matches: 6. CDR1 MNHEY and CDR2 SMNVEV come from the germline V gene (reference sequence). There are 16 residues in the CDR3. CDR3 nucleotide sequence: TGTGCCAGCAGTTTATCTCAGGGGACAGTTTCCTACGAGCAGTACTTC. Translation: CASSLSQGTVSYEQYF.

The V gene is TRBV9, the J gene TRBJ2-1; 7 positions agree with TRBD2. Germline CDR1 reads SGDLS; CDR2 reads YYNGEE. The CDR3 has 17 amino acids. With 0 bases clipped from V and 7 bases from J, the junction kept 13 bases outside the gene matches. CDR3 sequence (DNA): TGTGCCAGCAGCGTAGTTGCGGCGGGAGTGGCAGGAAATGAGCAGTTCTTC. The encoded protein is CASSVVAAGVAGNEQFF.

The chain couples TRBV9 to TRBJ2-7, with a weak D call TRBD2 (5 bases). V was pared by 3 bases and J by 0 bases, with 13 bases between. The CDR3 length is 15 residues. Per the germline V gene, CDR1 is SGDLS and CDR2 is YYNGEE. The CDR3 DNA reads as TGTGCCAGCAGCGCCCAGGAGCGGCCCTCCTACGAGCAGTACTTC. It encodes CASSAQERPSYEQYF.

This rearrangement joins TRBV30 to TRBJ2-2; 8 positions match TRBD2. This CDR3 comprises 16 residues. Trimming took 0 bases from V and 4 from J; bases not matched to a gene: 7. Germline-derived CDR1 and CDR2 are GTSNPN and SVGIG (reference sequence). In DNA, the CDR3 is TGTGCCTGGAGTGTACCCCCGGGGGGGTTCACCGGGGAGCTGTTTTTT. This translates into CAWSVPPGGFTGELFF.

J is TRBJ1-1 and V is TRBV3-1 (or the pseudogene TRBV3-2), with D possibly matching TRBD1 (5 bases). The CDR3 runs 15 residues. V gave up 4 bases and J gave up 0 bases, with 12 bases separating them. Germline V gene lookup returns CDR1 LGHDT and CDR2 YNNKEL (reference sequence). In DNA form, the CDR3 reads TGTGCCAGCAGCCCTGGGGGGACCATGAACACTGAAGCTTTCTTT. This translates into CASSPGGTMNTEAFF.

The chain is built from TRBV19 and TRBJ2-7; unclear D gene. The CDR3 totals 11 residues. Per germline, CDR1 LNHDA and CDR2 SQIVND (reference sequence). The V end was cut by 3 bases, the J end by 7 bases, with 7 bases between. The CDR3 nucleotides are TGTGCCAGTAGTATCTACGGTGAGCAGTACTTC. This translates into CASSIYGEQYF.

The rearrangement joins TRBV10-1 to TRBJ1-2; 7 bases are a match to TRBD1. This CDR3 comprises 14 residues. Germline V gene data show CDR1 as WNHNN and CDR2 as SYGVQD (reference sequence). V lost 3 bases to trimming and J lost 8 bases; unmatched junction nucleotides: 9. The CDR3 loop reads CASSETGVNHGYTF. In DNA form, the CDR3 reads TGCGCCAGCAGTGAAACAGGGGTTAATCACGGCTACACCTTC.